These 11 T cell receptor beta chains came from one sample sequenced in a study of blood T cell repertoires in COVID-19. This table comes from immunoSEQ multiplex PCR, and its TCRdb copy is limited to in-frame clones, with some not included. The sample includes 200,000 to 300,000 clones, 91% seen only once; the top ten take 2% to 3%. Sequenced sample: peripheral blood. These receptors all come from a person aged 18-35 years with COVID-19, enrolled during active disease.

V usage is TRBV5-4 and J usage is TRBJ2-5; perhaps TRBD1 as D (5 bases). V was cut by 0 bases and J by 2 bases, with 17 bases left in between. The CDR3 totals 17 residues. The germline CDR1 and CDR2 sequences are SGHNT and YYREEE (reference sequence). This chain's CDR3 is CASSLGKTGRGQETQYF. CDR3 nucleotides: TGTGCCAGCAGCTTGGGAAAAACAGGAAGGGGACAAGAGACCCAGTACTTC.

This chain uses TRBV29-1 with TRBJ2-1; TRBD2 agrees at 10 bases. The CDR3 totals 14 residues. Germline CDR1 SQVTM, CDR2 ANQGSEA. V gave up 7 bases and J gave up 4 bases; unmatched junction bases: 7. CDR3 sequence reads: CSAKLAGLYNEQFF. The DNA for the CDR3 is TGCAGCGCCAAACTAGCGGGACTATACAATGAGCAGTTCTTC.

The CDR3 is CASSLGQGADTQYF. The CDR3 DNA sequence: TGTGCCAGCAGCTTAGGGCAGGGCGCAGATACGCAGTATTTT. The chain has TRBV11-2 and TRBJ2-3, with D perhaps matching TRBD1 (5 bases). In germline, CDR1 is SGHAT, CDR2 FQNNGV. This CDR3 spans 14 amino acids. The V gene lost 1 base and the J gene lost 4 bases, with 9 bases spanning the gap.

This chain uses TRBV2 with TRBJ2-2; 8 nucleotides match TRBD2. With 10 bases clipped from V and 5 bases from J, the junction kept 9 bases outside the gene matches. CDR3 length: 14 amino acids. Germline V gives CDR1 SNHLY, CDR2 FYNNEI. The CDR3 protein is CATISPSGTGELFF. As DNA, the CDR3 is TGTGCCACCATCTCTCCTAGCGGGACCGGGGAGCTGTTTTTT.

The CDR3 DNA follows: TGTGCCAGTAGTCGGACAGGGGCGAACACTGAAGCTTTCTTT. Translation gives CASSRTGANTEAFF. The genes are TRBV19 and TRBJ1-1; 9 bases are a match to TRBD1. This CDR3 has 14 amino acids. Per germline, CDR1 LNHDA and CDR2 SQIVND (reference sequence). With V trimmed by 5 bases and J by 1 base, 2 bases remained unmatched.

This clone was found once. This chain connects TRBV24-1 to TRBJ1-2, with TRBD1 matching over 8 bases. The CDR3 runs to 13 residues. Losses at the gene ends were 9 bases for V and 4 bases for J; bases not matched to a gene: 6. CDR1 is KGHDR and CDR2 is SFDVKD in the germline V gene. The CDR3 loop is CATAKTGGYGYTF. The CDR3 DNA reads as TGTGCCACCGCAAAAACAGGGGGCTATGGCTACACCTTC.

The rearrangement joins TRBV5-6 to TRBJ2-5; D is possibly TRBD2 (5 bases). The germline V gene has CDR1 SGHDT and CDR2 YYEEEE. The V end was cut by 4 bases, the J end by 1 base, with 14 bases between. The CDR3 contains 15 residues. The CDR3 coding sequence is TGTGCCAGCAGCCCAGGACTGTCCCTCCAAGAGACCCAGTACTTC. This translates into CASSPGLSLQETQYF. The whole variable domain, remainder taken from reference TRBV5-6 and TRBJ2-5, is DAGVTQSPTHLIKTRGQQVTLRCSPKSGHDTVSWYQQALGQGPQFIFQYYEEEERQRGNFPDRFSGHQFPNYSSELNVNALLLGDSALYLCASSPGLSLQETQYFGPGTRLLVL.

The chain carries TRBV5-1 and TRBJ2-3; 10 positions match TRBD2. CDR3 length equals 16 residues. Germline values: CDR1 SGHRS, CDR2 YFSETQ. The V gene end was trimmed by 4 bases and the J gene end by 1 base; junction bases not matched to a gene: 6. CDR3 loop: CASSPAGTSGTDTQYF. In nucleotides, the CDR3 is TGCGCCAGCAGCCCCGCCGGGACTAGCGGCACAGATACGCAGTATTTT.

This clone was seen only once. This chain connects TRBV7-7 to TRBJ2-3; 13 bases fit TRBD2. Per germline, CDR1 SSHAT and CDR2 FNYEAQ (reference sequence). The CDR3 covers 17 residues. V lost 5 bases, J lost 3 bases, and 8 bases stayed unmatched. The CDR3 region is CASSQGTSGMGTDTQYF. Written as DNA, the CDR3 is TGTGCCAGCAGCCAAGGGACTAGCGGGATGGGGACAGATACGCAGTATTTT.

DNA for the CDR3: TGTGCCAGCAGCCAAAATGGGCGAGGCGGAGAGCACATTAGGGGCACTGAAGCTTTCTTT. Amino acid sequence: CASSQNGRGGEHIRGTEAFF. This chain uses TRBV3-1 (or the pseudogene TRBV3-2) with TRBJ1-1; possible D gene TRBD1, 5 bases. This CDR3 is 20 amino acids long. Trimming left V 2 bases short and J 4 bases short, with 29 bases between. Germline V lookup: CDR1 LGHDT, CDR2 YNNKEL (reference sequence).

The CDR3: CATRGTRGGRAYEQYF. The CDR3 nucleotides are TGTGCCACCCGGGGAACGAGGGGGGGACGGGCCTACGAGCAGTACTTC. The chain is built from TRBV19 and TRBJ2-7; maybe TRBD2 (7 bases). Germline V gene data show CDR1 as LNHDA and CDR2 as SQIVND (reference sequence). This CDR3 spans 16 amino acids. Trimming removed 10 bases from V and 2 bases from J, with 24 bases in between.